The 14 T cell receptor beta chains reported below all come from one sample, sequenced in a study of cytomegalovirus exposure and HLA in healthy donors (dated by TCRdb to about 2017). Libraries were constructed by the immunoSEQ multiplex PCR assay. A mixture of 60 forward primers for TCR Vbeta segments and 13 reverse primers for TCR Jbeta segments was used in the multiplex PCR. What TCRdb holds here is the immuneACCESS table cut down to in-frame rearrangements. Part of the clones is not present; checked against another copy, under half of the missing clones reflect an unresolved V gene, and the others are unexplained. This sample gives under 200,000 clones in total; roughly 79% of them show up just once. Together, the top ten hold about 7.4% of the sample. The source material was PBMCs. The receptors stem from a male donor in good health and CMV-seropositive.

The chain carries TRBV10-3 and TRBJ2-7; the D gene is possibly TRBD1 (5 bases). Between the trimmed V and J ends, which lost 3 bases and 3 bases, there was a span of 6 bases. CDR1 and CDR2 (germline): ENHRY, SYGVKD. This CDR3 is 12 amino acids long. The CDR3 nucleotides read TGTGCCATCAGTGACAGGGACTACGAGCAGTACTTC. Amino acids: CAISDRDYEQYF.

This clone was detected once. The rearrangement links TRBV7-9 to TRBJ1-1, with unresolved D. The germline V gene has CDR1 SEHNR and CDR2 FQNEAQ (reference sequence). V lost 4 bases, J lost 7 bases, and 10 bases lay in between. The CDR3 consists of 12 residues. The CDR3, as DNA: TGTGCCAGCAGCTCGTATCCCTTTGAAGCTTTCTTT. It codes for CASSSYPFEAFF.

CDR3: CAWSVRRYSSSYNEQFF. CDR3 sequence (DNA): TGTGCCTGGAGTGTAAGAAGGTACAGTAGCTCCTACAATGAGCAGTTCTTC. The chain is built from TRBV30 and TRBJ2-1; no clear D. CDR1 is GTSNPN and CDR2 is SVGIG in the germline V gene (reference sequence). The V end lost 0 bases, the J end lost 0 bases, and 15 bases lay between the germline ends. The CDR3 spans 17 residues. Full variable domain (rest looked up from reference TRBV30 and TRBJ2-1): SQTIHQWPATLVQPVGSPLSLECTVEGTSNPNLYWYRQAAGRGLQLLFYSVGIGQISSEVPQNLSASRPQDRQFILSSKKLLLSDSGFYLCAWSVRRYSSSYNEQFFGPGTRLTVL.

This chain links TRBV7-8 with TRBJ2-5; the match to TRBD2 covers 7 bases. Germline trimming cut 7 bases from V and 1 base from J; bases unmatched to any gene: 9. Germline-derived CDR1 and CDR2 are SGHVS and FQNEAQ. The CDR3 extends over 15 amino acids. The CDR3 coding sequence is TGTGCCAGCACCCTAGCGTGGGGGGGCCAAGAGACCCAGTACTTC. Encoded protein: CASTLAWGGQETQYF.

The chain is built from TRBV7-3 and TRBJ2-7, with TRBD1 identical over 7 bases. With 2 bases clipped from V and 4 bases from J, the junction kept 5 bases outside the gene matches. This CDR3 region has 14 residues. Germline V CDR1 and CDR2: SGHTA, FQGTGA. In nucleotides, the CDR3 is TGTGCCAGCAGCTTACAAGGGGGCGGGTACGAGCAGTACTTC. Its translation is CASSLQGGGYEQYF.

There are a few counts of this clone. The chain has TRBV5-1 and TRBJ2-7; possible D gene TRBD2, 6 bases. Germline V gene data show CDR1 as SGHRS and CDR2 as YFSETQ. The ends were cut back, 7 bases at V and 4 bases at J, with 12 bases in the middle. This CDR3 is built from 12 residues. The CDR3 DNA reads as TGCGCCAGCGTCGGCAGCGGGTACGAGCAGTACTTC. This gives the protein CASVGSGYEQYF.

The V gene is TRBV7-2, the J gene TRBJ2-4; a possible D gene is TRBD2 (5 bases). CDR1 is SGHTA, CDR2 FQGNSA, per germline. Trimming left V 2 bases short and J 6 bases short, with 8 bases between. CDR3 length equals 13 residues. CDR3 nucleotide sequence: TGTGCCAGCAGCTTATGGCTAGCAAACATTCAGTACTTC. This gives the protein CASSLWLANIQYF.

The chain joins TRBV9 to TRBJ2-2, with TRBD2 as a possible D gene (5 bases). CDR3 size: 16 residues. V was pared by 4 bases and J by 1 base, with 14 bases between. The V gene's germline CDR1 is SGDLS and CDR2 YYNGEE. This CDR3 reads CASSPPPGGNTGELFF. CDR3 nucleotides: TGTGCCAGCAGCCCCCCCCCTGGAGGGAACACCGGGGAGCTGTTTTTT.

V gene TRBV7-9 combines with J gene TRBJ2-5; D unclear. The CDR3 loop spans 11 amino acids. Trimming took off 6 bases at V and 5 bases at J, with 7 bases between the two ends. The germline CDR1 and CDR2 sequences are SEHNR and FQNEAQ (reference sequence). In DNA form, the CDR3 reads TGTGCCAGCAGTCCCCTCGAGACCCAGTACTTC. Residues: CASSPLETQYF.

The rearrangement uses TRBV4-1 and TRBJ2-5, with D uncertain. V was cut by 3 bases and J by 4 bases, with 6 bases left in between. The CDR3 spans 12 residues. The germline CDR1 and CDR2 sequences are MGHRA and YSYEKL. The chain's CDR3 is CASSHVAETQYF. The CDR3 DNA is TGCGCCAGCAGCCACGTAGCAGAGACCCAGTACTTC.

This clone was observed a handful of times. This chain connects TRBV5-8 to TRBJ1-2, with 8 bases that match TRBD1. Per germline, CDR1 SGHTS and CDR2 YDEGEE. This CDR3 has 17 residues. V gave up 0 bases and J gave up 4 bases; unmatched junction bases: 11. CDR3 sequence (DNA): TGTGCCAGCAGCTTGGGATTATCTCGGGACAGGCCCTATGGCTACACCTTC. Translation: CASSLGLSRDRPYGYTF.

The V and J genes are TRBV11-2 and TRBJ1-6; D is unclear. V lost 4 bases and J 7 bases, leaving 14 bases between the germline ends. The CDR3 is 15 residues long. CDR1 is SGHAT, CDR2 FQNNGV, per germline. The CDR3 nucleotides read TGTGCCAGCAGCTCCACCGGGTCCGCGAATTCACCCCTCCACTTT. As protein: CASSSTGSANSPLHF.

V usage is TRBV7-9 and J usage is TRBJ2-5; perhaps TRBD1 as D (5 bases). V was shortened by 3 bases and J by 1 base, with 9 bases between the two germline ends. The CDR3 is 14 residues long. Germline V gene lookup returns CDR1 SEHNR and CDR2 FQNEAQ (reference sequence). DNA of the CDR3: TGTGCCAGCAGCTTTGTCAGGGCCCAAGAGACCCAGTACTTC. Protein product: CASSFVRAQETQYF.

V gene TRBV6-1 combines with J gene TRBJ2-7, with 9 bases aligning to TRBD1. Trimming at V came to 8 bases and at J to 4 bases, leaving 9 bases not matched to a gene. The CDR3 is made up of 14 amino acids. Germline lookup yields CDR1 MNHNS and CDR2 SASEGT. In DNA, the CDR3 is TGTGCCAGCTCGGGACAGGGTATTCAGTACGAGCAGTACTTC. Its translation is CASSGQGIQYEQYF.